A single sample is the source of the 12 T cell receptor beta chains below, sequenced in a study of CXCR3-negative and CXCR3-positive naive CD8 T cells. Study-wide results and limits: When CXCR3-positive naive cells were set against CXCR3-negative naive cells, the former had more hydrophobic TRB CDR3s.

Their target antigens are unknown. Researchers prepared the TRB cDNA libraries using 5' RACE with UMI labels. One entry per CDR3 protein, without DNA, is what TCRdb gives after re-calling the 5' RACE reads. This sample's table reports around 60,000 distinct CDR3 sequences. Sequencing was carried out using naive CXCR3+ CD8+ T cells from blood. The subset: CD45RO-CCR7+CD27+CD95- naive CD8+ T cells expressing CXCR3 (TNR3+). These receptors originate from a human donor in good health. Some clones in this sample may be carry-over from other donors' samples.

The chain has TRBV7-3 and TRBJ2-1; TCRdb indicates TRBD2, and absent DNA this call remains unverified. The CDR3 covers 16 residues. Germline lookup yields CDR1 SGHTA and CDR2 FQGTGA. CDR3 loop: CASSSRTDILDNEQFF.

The V call is TRBV7-3, the J call TRBJ2-1; lacking DNA, the TRBD2 call made by TCRdb goes unchecked. The CDR3 covers 15 residues. Germline CDR1 and CDR2: SGHTA and FQGTGA. The CDR3 is CASSLTGELRHGQFF.

J is TRBJ2-7 and V is TRBV6-1; there is no DNA to check the TCRdb D call of TRBD1. The V gene's germline CDR1 is MNHNS and CDR2 SASEGT. CDR3 length equals 15 residues. Here the CDR3 reads CASRKTGIVFYEQYF.

V is TRBV9 and J is TRBJ2-7; TCRdb designates TRBD1, a call that cannot be tested without DNA. Germline lookup yields CDR1 SGDLS and CDR2 YYNGEE. The length of the CDR3 is 14 residues. CDR3 amino acids: CASTPGQGSYEQYF.

CDR3 loop: CASSLAPLDRQETQYF. The chain couples TRBV11-2 to TRBJ2-5; TCRdb's assignment of TRBD1 cannot be checked, as there is no DNA. Germline V gene lookup returns CDR1 SGHAT and CDR2 FQNNGV. The CDR3 contains 16 residues.

The chain has TRBV7-7 and TRBJ2-7. This CDR3 region has 13 residues. Germline V gene data show CDR1 as SSHAT and CDR2 as FNYEAQ (reference sequence). CDR3 residues: CASSLVLIGEQYF.

The rearrangement joins TRBV6-6 to TRBJ2-1; TCRdb proposes TRBD1, but this gene call is untestable without DNA. The CDR3 totals 12 residues. CDR1 and CDR2 (germline): MNHNY, SVGAGI (reference sequence). The chain's CDR3 is CASFTGHNEQFF.

This chain's CDR3 is CASSLWTGAYNEQFF. The chain combines TRBV14 with TRBJ2-1; TCRdb's D call, TRBD1, is unchecked because there is no DNA. Germline CDR1 SGHDN, CDR2 FVKESK. The CDR3 loop spans 15 amino acids.

The V and J genes are TRBV7-6 and TRBJ1-1; absent DNA, TCRdb's TRBD1 call cannot be checked. CDR1 is SGHVS and CDR2 is FNYEAQ in the germline V gene. The CDR3 has 15 residues. The CDR3 sequence is CASSEHRGMNTEAFF.

The chain is built from TRBV7-8 and TRBJ2-2; TCRdb proposes TRBD2, but this gene call is untestable without DNA. The CDR3 is 16 amino acids. CDR1 SGHVS and CDR2 FQNEAQ come from the germline V gene. CDR3 loop: CASSVWDSKTPGELFF.

The chain recombines TRBV28 with TRBJ2-1. The CDR3 loop spans 11 amino acids. Germline CDR1 and CDR2: MDHEN and SYDVKM. CDR3 in amino acids: CASSTYSEQFF.

The chain employs TRBV25-1 and TRBJ1-2. The CDR3 is 12 amino acids. Germline assignment: CDR1 MGHDK and CDR2 SYGVNS. The CDR3 is CASSEISYGYTF.